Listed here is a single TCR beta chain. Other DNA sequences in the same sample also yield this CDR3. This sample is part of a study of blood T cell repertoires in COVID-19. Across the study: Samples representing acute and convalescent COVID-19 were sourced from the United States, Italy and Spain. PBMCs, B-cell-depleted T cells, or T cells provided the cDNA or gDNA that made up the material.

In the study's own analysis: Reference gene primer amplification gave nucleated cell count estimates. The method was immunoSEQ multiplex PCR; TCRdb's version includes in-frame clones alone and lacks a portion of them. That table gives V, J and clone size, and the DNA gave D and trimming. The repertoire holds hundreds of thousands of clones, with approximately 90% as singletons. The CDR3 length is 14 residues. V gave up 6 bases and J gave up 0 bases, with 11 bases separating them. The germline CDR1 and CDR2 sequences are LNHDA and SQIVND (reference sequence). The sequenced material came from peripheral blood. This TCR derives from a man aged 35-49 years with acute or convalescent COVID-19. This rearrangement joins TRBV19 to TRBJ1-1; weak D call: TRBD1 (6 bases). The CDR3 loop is CASSPTGMNTEAFF. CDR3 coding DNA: TGTGCCAGTAGCCCGACAGGAATGAACACTGAAGCTTTCTTT.